The clone carrying this T cell receptor beta chain was observed a few times. Method: immunoSEQ multiplex PCR; TCRdb's copy keeps in-frame clones and lacks some. The sample shows approximately 640,000 clones, about two thirds of them seen only once. This sample was taken from a study of shared clonotypes between healthy human individuals. CDR1 LNHDA and CDR2 SQIVND come from the germline V gene (reference sequence). This CDR3 comprises 15 residues. The ends were cut back, 0 bases at V and 1 base at J, with 7 bases in the middle. Naive CD4+ cells were CD45RA-selected; the remaining cells were memory. The V gene is TRBV19, the J gene TRBJ2-1; maybe TRBD2 (5 bases). The sequence derives from a woman aged 30 to 39 in good health. Material for sequencing was memory CD4+ T cells sorted from blood. Specified subset: CD45RA-negative fraction. CDR3 DNA: TGTGCCAGTAGTATAGAAGCGGAATCCTACAATGAGCAGTTCTTC. This codes for CASSIEAESYNEQFF.